These T cell receptor beta chains were read from a single sample in a study of T cell responses to AZD1222 COVID-19 vaccine. Some clones are missing from TCRdb's copy, which holds only in-frame ones; the method was immunoSEQ multiplex PCR. This sample has approximately 110,000 clones, with about 90% found just once. Specimen: peripheral blood, collected 28 days after the second AZD1222 dose. These receptors were taken from an adult who received the AZD1222 COVID-19 vaccine. The CDR3 runs from the conserved cysteine through the conserved F or W. A D gene is named only where the DNA matches it firmly. Size is omitted from some rows. Given values are once, few, many or a class for expanded clones.

abundance	v_gene	j_gene	d_gene	CDR3aa	CDR3nt
-	TRBV28	TRBJ2-7	-	CASSLMDRLPYEQYF	TGTGCCAGCAGTTTGATGGACCGCCTCCCCTACGAGCAGTACTTC
once	TRBV6-2/TRBV6-3	TRBJ2-3	TRBD2	CASSRTATSPTQYF	TGTGCCAGCAGTCGTACCGCGACTAGCCCTACGCAGTATTTT
once	TRBV28	TRBJ1-1	TRBD1	CASKRQGGQAFF	TGTGCCAGCAAAAGACAGGGTGGTCAAGCTTTCTTT
-	TRBV28	TRBJ2-4	TRBD1	CASSFGGQRYF	TGTGCCAGCAGTTTTGGGGGACAGAGATACTTC
-	TRBV5-6	TRBJ1-5	-	CASSSRTLPQHF	TGTGCCAGCAGCTCCCGAACTTTGCCCCAGCATTTT
-	TRBV19	TRBJ2-3	TRBD2	CASSIGGLAGGLDTQYF	TGTGCCAGTAGTATAGGTGGACTAGCGGGAGGGCTGGATACGCAGTATTTT
-	TRBV27	TRBJ2-7	-	CASRETGRYEQYF	TGTGCCAGCAGAGAAACAGGGCGGTACGAGCAGTACTTC
-	TRBV7-8	TRBJ1-2	TRBD1	CASSLGHGQVYGYTF	TGTGCCAGCAGCTTAGGCCACGGACAGGTCTATGGCTACACCTTC
-	TRBV2	TRBJ1-4	-	CATRGGSGSNEKLFF	TGTGCCACCAGAGGTGGGTCGGGGAGCAATGAAAAACTGTTTTTT
-	TRBV18	TRBJ1-5	TRBD1	CASSFDRGLNQPQHF	TGTGCCAGCTCCTTTGACAGGGGGCTCAATCAGCCCCAGCATTTT
-	TRBV24-1	TRBJ2-3	-	CATSESRDHTDTQYF	TGTGCCACCAGTGAGAGTAGGGACCACACAGATACGCAGTATTTT
once	TRBV10-3	TRBJ2-7	-	CAISDNHNYEQYF	TGTGCCATCAGCGATAACCATAACTACGAGCAGTACTTC
-	TRBV9	TRBJ2-1	TRBD2	CASSPSGRGDLYNEQFF	TGTGCCAGCAGCCCCTCCGGGAGGGGAGACCTCTACAATGAGCAGTTCTTC
few	TRBV5-1	TRBJ2-3	-	CASSYSTGRTRTDTQYF	TGCGCCAGCAGCTACTCAACAGGGAGGACACGCACAGATACGCAGTATTTT
-	TRBV3-1/TRBV3-2	TRBJ1-1	TRBD1	CASSQEARGLSRAFF	TGTGCCAGCAGCCAAGAGGCCAGGGGGCTCTCGAGGGCTTTCTTT
-	TRBV6-5	TRBJ1-6	-	CASSQQGSYNSPLHF	TGTGCCAGCAGTCAGCAGGGCTCCTATAATTCACCCCTCCACTTT
-	TRBV18	TRBJ1-5	-	CASSRGQSILSNQPQHF	TGTGCCAGCTCACGAGGACAGTCTATACTTAGCAATCAGCCCCAGCATTTT
-	TRBV3-1/TRBV3-2	TRBJ1-1	-	CASSPEFSTGSYSNTEAFF	TGTGCCAGCAGCCCCGAGTTTTCGACAGGTTCTTACTCGAACACTGAAGCTTTCTTT
-	TRBV12-5	TRBJ2-3	-	CASGLVLGNLLDTQYF	TGTGCTAGTGGTTTGGTACTCGGGAACCTTCTAGATACGCAGTATTTT
-	TRBV7-9	TRBJ2-6	-	CASSLQGTSGANVLTF	TGTGCCAGCAGCTTACAAGGTACCTCTGGGGCCAACGTCCTGACTTTC
-	TRBV7-6	TRBJ1-4	-	CASSPVVGTHATNEKLFF	TGTGCCAGCAGCCCGGTGGTGGGGACACACGCAACTAATGAAAAACTGTTTTTT
-	TRBV9	TRBJ2-5	-	CASSVGVGMETQYF	TGTGCCAGCAGCGTAGGGGTGGGGATGGAGACCCAGTACTTC
-	TRBV24-1	TRBJ1-5	-	CATSETGTGQPQHF	TGTGCCACCAGTGAAACCGGGACGGGTCAGCCCCAGCATTTT
-	TRBV7-6	TRBJ1-2	-	CASSLEVPSGADYYGYTF	TGTGCCAGCAGCTTAGAAGTTCCTTCAGGAGCAGATTATTATGGCTACACCTTC
-	TRBV11-1	TRBJ2-2	TRBD2	CASSLGTSGSAGELFF	TGTGCCAGCAGCTTAGGTACTAGCGGGAGCGCCGGGGAGCTGTTTTTT
-	TRBV3-1/TRBV3-2	TRBJ1-2	TRBD1	CASSPWDSYGYTF	TGTGCCAGCAGCCCATGGGACAGCTATGGCTACACCTTC
-	TRBV5-1	TRBJ2-3	TRBD2	CASSRGLAGLSTDTQYF	TGCGCCAGCAGCAGAGGACTAGCGGGACTAAGCACAGATACGCAGTATTTT
-	TRBV21-1	TRBJ2-3	-	CASSGGGTDTQYF	TGTGCCAGCAGCGGCGGAGGCACAGATACGCAGTATTTT
-	TRBV29-1	TRBJ2-3	-	CSVVGLSTDTQYF	TGCAGCGTTGTTGGTCTTAGCACAGATACGCAGTATTTT
few	TRBV28	TRBJ2-7	TRBD2	CASSKGTSASYEQYF	TGTGCCAGCAGTAAAGGGACTAGCGCGTCCTACGAGCAGTACTTC
-	TRBV15	TRBJ1-4	-	CATSRVRVETNEKLFF	TGTGCCACCAGCAGAGTCAGGGTGGAAACTAATGAAAAACTGTTTTTT
-	TRBV7-9	TRBJ2-2	-	CASSLRVGELFF	TGTGCCAGCAGCTTAAGGGTCGGGGAGCTGTTTTTT
-	TRBV30	TRBJ1-5	TRBD1	CAWTPQGDQPQHF	TGTGCCTGGACACCACAGGGGGATCAGCCCCAGCATTTT